The entry below describes one TCR beta chain. Its cognate antigen is unknown. J gave up 1 base and V 5 bases, and 11 bases lay outside the gene matches. CDR3 length: 17 residues. Germline lookup yields CDR1 SGHTA and CDR2 FQGNSA. The sample is drawn from a study of post-analysis software for immune sequencing data. Study-wide findings and caveats: Comparison with controls showed significantly lower normalized Chao1 diversity in multiple sclerosis patients. There were five or six TRBV segments more frequent in patients than controls, and TRBV5-6, TRBV5-1 and TRBV20-1 were among them.

Prepared libraries of TCR beta cDNA carried unique molecular identifiers. Each CDR3 protein is one row after TCRdb ran MiXCR on the PCR reads. This sample has approximately 460,000 distinct CDR3 sequences, with approximately 46% found just once. The chain has TRBV7-2 and TRBJ2-5; 9 bases match TRBD2. Material for sequencing was blood. This receptor was identified in a girl aged 5-17 years with multiple sclerosis. The DNA for the CDR3 is TGTGCCAGCAGCCAGGGGCGACTAGCGGTCTTCCAAGAGACCCAGTACTTC. Protein: CASSQGRLAVFQETQYF.